A selection of T cell receptor beta chains follows, all from one sample in a study of cytomegalovirus exposure and HLA in healthy donors. Sequenced by immunoSEQ multiplex PCR; TCRdb stores in-frame clones only, minus some. The table shows 200,000 to 250,000 clones, with over 65% occurring only once. The sequencing input was PBMCs. The receptors here all came from a man aged 35 to 55 in good health and CMV-seronegative. The CDR3 runs from the conserved cysteine through the conserved F or W. A D gene is named only where the DNA matches it firmly. Size values are once, few and many counts, or a class for expanded clones, and some rows have none.

TRBV19	TRBJ2-4	NA	TRBD1	CASSGQGAKNIQYF	TGTGCCAGTAGCGGACAGGGGGCCAAAAACATTCAGTACTTC
TRBV5-1	TRBJ1-1	NA	NA	CASSLGGRTEAFF	TGCGCCAGCAGCTTGGGGGGGAGGACTGAAGCTTTCTTT
TRBV7-9	TRBJ2-7	NA	NA	CSSSLGGVEQYF	TGTTCCAGCAGCTTAGGGGGAGTCGAGCAGTACTTC
TRBV6-4	TRBJ2-1	NA	NA	CASSDWVQGEQFF	TGTGCCAGCAGTGACTGGGTCCAGGGGGAGCAGTTCTTC
TRBV14	TRBJ1-2	once	NA	CASSHNPKLRYGYTF	TGTGCCAGCAGCCACAACCCCAAGCTACGCTATGGCTACACCTTC
TRBV19	TRBJ1-5	NA	NA	CATQIVGGGQPQHF	TGTGCCACCCAAATAGTGGGGGGGGGTCAGCCCCAGCATTTT
TRBV7-2	TRBJ2-5	NA	TRBD2	CASSSQGLAGQETQYF	TGTGCCAGCAGCTCACAAGGACTAGCGGGTCAAGAGACCCAGTACTTC
TRBV4-2	TRBJ1-2	NA	TRBD1	CASSQVSGTGVGYTF	TGTGCCAGCAGCCAAGTTTCTGGGACAGGGGTAGGCTACACCTTC
TRBV19	TRBJ2-3	once	TRBD2	CASRTGAGPDTQYF	TGTGCCAGTAGAACGGGAGCGGGACCAGATACGCAGTATTTT
TRBV13	TRBJ2-7	NA	TRBD1	CASSSRQGAPYLSYEQYF	TGTGCCAGCAGCTCACGACAGGGGGCCCCTTACTTAAGCTACGAGCAGTACTTC
TRBV9	TRBJ2-5	NA	TRBD1	CASSAENRGGETQYF	TGTGCCAGCAGCGCAGAGAACAGGGGTGGCGAGACCCAGTACTTC
TRBV15	TRBJ2-5	NA	NA	CATSRDNGPETQYF	TGTGCCACCAGCAGAGATAATGGGCCCGAGACCCAGTACTTC
TRBV6-6	TRBJ1-5	NA	NA	CASSSGGPGNQPQHF	TGTGCCAGCAGTTCCGGGGGGCCGGGCAATCAGCCCCAGCATTTT
TRBV30	TRBJ2-7	NA	NA	CAWTWRRSYEQYF	TGTGCCTGGACGTGGAGGCGTTCCTACGAGCAGTACTTC
TRBV27	TRBJ2-7	NA	TRBD2	CASSFSGLANYEQYF	TGTGCCAGCAGTTTTTCGGGACTAGCGAACTACGAGCAGTACTTC
TRBV7-2	TRBJ2-1	NA	TRBD2	CASSLAAGGPREQFF	TGTGCCAGCAGCTTAGCGGCGGGAGGGCCGCGGGAGCAGTTCTTC
TRBV7-9	TRBJ2-1	NA	TRBD2	CASSLASGRRNEQFF	TGTGCCAGCAGCTTAGCTAGCGGGAGAAGGAATGAGCAGTTCTTC
TRBV4-2	TRBJ1-4	NA	NA	CASSQERSRSTNEKLFF	TGTGCCAGCAGCCAAGAGCGGTCCCGTTCAACTAATGAAAAACTGTTTTTT
TRBV10-3	TRBJ1-5	NA	NA	CAISGETGDSNQPQHF	TGTGCCATCAGTGGAGAAACAGGCGATAGCAATCAGCCCCAGCATTTT
TRBV5-6	TRBJ2-2	NA	TRBD1	CASSVSGTDTGELFF	TGTGCCAGCAGCGTGTCGGGGACAGACACCGGGGAGCTGTTTTTT
TRBV29-1	TRBJ1-1	NA	NA	CSVFPSGQIVREAFF	TGCAGCGTTTTCCCTTCAGGACAGATCGTCCGTGAAGCTTTCTTT
TRBV10-3	TRBJ2-7	NA	NA	CAISESDSYEQYF	TGTGCCATCAGTGAATCCGACAGCTACGAGCAGTACTTC
TRBV2	TRBJ2-3	NA	NA	CASSDRATSTDTQYF	TGTGCCAGCAGTGACAGGGCAACTAGCACAGATACGCAGTATTTT
TRBV18	TRBJ1-5	few	NA	CASSSEEDFNSNQPQHF	TGTGCCAGCTCATCGGAAGAGGACTTCAATAGCAATCAGCCCCAGCATTTT
TRBV13	TRBJ2-3	NA	NA	CASSLAGLPPLTDTQYF	TGTGCCAGCAGCTTAGCAGGACTTCCACCTCTCACAGATACGCAGTATTTT
TRBV9	TRBJ1-4	NA	TRBD1	CASSPKGAGGEKLFF	TGTGCCAGCAGCCCAAAGGGGGCAGGGGGTGAAAAACTGTTTTTT
TRBV6-1	TRBJ2-1	NA	TRBD2	CASSEVGSGGFNEQFF	TGTGCCAGCAGTGAAGTAGGTAGCGGGGGTTTCAATGAGCAGTTCTTC
TRBV7-8	TRBJ1-1	NA	NA	CASSLLGAAGEDEAFF	TGTGCCAGCAGCTTACTGGGGGCTGCGGGTGAGGATGAAGCTTTCTTT
TRBV18	TRBJ2-2	NA	TRBD1	CASSPLGQGDTGELFF	TGTGCCAGCTCACCCCTGGGACAGGGGGACACCGGGGAGCTGTTTTTT
TRBV29-1	TRBJ1-1	NA	TRBD1	CSVEGQGNTEAFF	TGCAGCGTCGAGGGACAGGGGAACACTGAAGCTTTCTTT
TRBV13	TRBJ2-1	NA	TRBD2	CASSTTSGRWGNEQFF	TGTGCCAGCAGCACCACTAGCGGGAGGTGGGGAAATGAGCAGTTCTTC
TRBV28	TRBJ2-5	NA	TRBD2	CASGLAGPQETQYF	TGTGCCAGCGGACTAGCGGGTCCTCAAGAGACCCAGTACTTC
TRBV11-2	TRBJ2-3	few	NA	CASSFGGGTDTQYF	TGTGCCAGCAGCTTTGGCGGCGGGACAGATACGCAGTATTTT
TRBV6-5	TRBJ1-5	NA	NA	CASSYSGGDQPQHF	TGTGCCAGCAGTTACTCAGGGGGTGATCAGCCCCAGCATTTT
TRBV11-2	TRBJ2-7	few	NA	CASTLGRGIYEQYF	TGTGCCAGCACCTTGGGTCGAGGGATCTACGAGCAGTACTTC
TRBV19	TRBJ1-2	NA	NA	CASSNQGAISGYTF	TGTGCCAGTAGTAACCAGGGTGCAATCTCTGGCTACACCTTC
TRBV25-1	TRBJ2-5	NA	NA	CASSEPGGRGSIQETQYF	TGTGCCAGCAGTGAGCCTGGAGGGCGGGGCTCAATCCAAGAGACCCAGTACTTC
TRBV30	TRBJ1-1	NA	NA	CAWSGTTTEAFF	TGTGCCTGGAGTGGGACAACCACTGAAGCTTTCTTT
TRBV27	TRBJ2-1	NA	NA	CASSSRGGGMSNEQFF	TGTGCCAGCAGTTCCCGCGGAGGGGGCATGAGTAATGAGCAGTTCTTC
TRBV19	TRBJ1-4	NA	NA	CASSISGSYNEKLFF	TGTGCCAGTAGTATCTCCGGGTCTTATAATGAAAAACTGTTTTTT
TRBV19	TRBJ1-2	NA	TRBD1	CASSNQGAEEGYTF	TGTGCCAGTAGTAACCAGGGGGCCGAGGAGGGCTACACCTTC
TRBV5-4	TRBJ2-3	NA	NA	CASSLGPSRPDTQYF	TGTGCCAGCAGCTTGGGGCCCTCGAGGCCGGATACGCAGTATTTT
TRBV13	TRBJ2-1	NA	TRBD1	CASSFGQGDNEQFF	TGTGCCAGCAGCTTTGGACAGGGAGACAATGAGCAGTTCTTC
TRBV6-5	TRBJ2-5	once	NA	CASSGTPKETQYF	TGTGCCAGCAGCGGGACTCCCAAAGAGACCCAGTACTTC
TRBV5-1	TRBJ2-7	NA	NA	CASSSPTRIRVSSYEQYF	TGCGCCAGCAGCTCCCCCACAAGGATCAGGGTGAGCTCCTACGAGCAGTACTTC
TRBV7-8	TRBJ2-1	NA	TRBD2	CATGGTANEQFF	TGTGCAACGGGAGGGACGGCCAATGAGCAGTTCTTC
TRBV10-3	TRBJ2-1	NA	NA	CAISEGGNEQFF	TGTGCCATCAGTGAGGGGGGGAATGAGCAGTTCTTC
TRBV5-6	TRBJ2-3	once	TRBD2	CASSLRLAGDTDTQYF	TGTGCCAGCAGCTTAAGGCTAGCGGGGGACACAGATACGCAGTATTTT
TRBV5-6	TRBJ1-1	NA	NA	CASSPTGSTEAFF	TGTGCCAGCAGCCCCACAGGAAGCACTGAAGCTTTCTTT
TRBV29-1	TRBJ2-7	NA	NA	CSVVRSENYEQYF	TGCAGCGTTGTCCGCAGCGAGAACTACGAGCAGTACTTC
TRBV14	TRBJ2-2	NA	TRBD2	CASSTLAGGPGELFF	TGTGCCAGCAGCACCCTAGCGGGGGGGCCCGGGGAGCTGTTTTTT
TRBV7-3	TRBJ2-1	NA	TRBD1	CASSFDRDPYNEQFF	TGTGCCAGCAGCTTTGACAGGGACCCCTACAATGAGCAGTTCTTC
TRBV28	TRBJ1-4	few	NA	CASRDSNEKLFF	TGTGCCAGCAGGGACAGTAATGAAAAACTGTTTTTT
TRBV10-2	TRBJ2-7	NA	TRBD2	CASRRTSGPYEQYF	TGCGCCAGCAGGAGGACTAGCGGGCCGTACGAGCAGTACTTC
TRBV4-2	TRBJ2-7	once	NA	CASSNPQRTASEQYF	TGTGCCAGCAGCAATCCCCAGCGGACAGCGAGCGAGCAGTACTTC
TRBV11-2	TRBJ2-7	few	NA	CASRPDQGGSYEQYF	TGTGCCAGCAGACCTGACCAGGGTGGGTCCTACGAGCAGTACTTC
TRBV7-8	TRBJ2-2	NA	NA	CASDRLDFTRPGELFF	TGTGCCAGCGACCGACTGGACTTTACTCGTCCCGGGGAGCTGTTTTTT
TRBV6-5	TRBJ1-5	NA	NA	CASSPDSAEGQPQHF	TGTGCCAGCAGCCCCGACAGCGCGGAAGGGCAGCCCCAGCATTTT
TRBV18	TRBJ2-2	NA	NA	CASSPPLNTGELFF	TGTGCCAGCTCACCTCCCCTGAACACCGGGGAGCTGTTTTTT